This record covers a single T cell receptor (beta chain). The data stem from a study of blood T cell repertoires in COVID-19. Sequencing used immunoSEQ multiplex PCR; TCRdb keeps in-frame clones, though not all of them. The sample shows approximately 350,000 clones, 87% of them seen only once. V was clipped by 4 bases and J by 7 bases; unmatched bases: 6. Germline CDR1 is MNHEY and CDR2 is SMNVEV (reference sequence). This CDR3 comprises 14 residues. Sequenced input: peripheral blood. This sequence originates from a woman between 50 and 59 years old with COVID-19, enrolled during active disease. This sequence joins TRBV27 and TRBJ2-1, with TRBD2 identical over 8 bases. The CDR3 nucleotides are TGTGCCAGCAGTTCGGGACTAGTAGTGAATGAGCAGTTCTTC. It yields the protein CASSSGLVVNEQFF.